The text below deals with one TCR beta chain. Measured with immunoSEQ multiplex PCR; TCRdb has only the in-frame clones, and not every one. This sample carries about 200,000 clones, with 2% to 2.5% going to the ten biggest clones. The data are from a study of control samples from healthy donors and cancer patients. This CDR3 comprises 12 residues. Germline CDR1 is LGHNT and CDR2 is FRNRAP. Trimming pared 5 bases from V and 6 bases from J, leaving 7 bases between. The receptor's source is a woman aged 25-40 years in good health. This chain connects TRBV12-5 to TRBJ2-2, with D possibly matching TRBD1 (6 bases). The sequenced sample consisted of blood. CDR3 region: CASGQGSGELFF. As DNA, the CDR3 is TGTGCTAGTGGTCAGGGGTCCGGGGAGCTGTTTTTT.